This T cell receptor (beta chain) emerged from a study of shared clonotypes between healthy human individuals (dated by TCRdb to 2018 to 2021). The study in broad terms: A few men and a couple of women, aged 18 to 49 years, made up the cohort. For each donor, CD4 naive and CD4 memory were each given three plates, CD8 naive was given two plates, and CD8 memory was given one plate. To estimate repertoire size and how much clonotypes are shared between individuals, the study performed deep sequencing of blood TCR repertoires from roughly five healthy adults. Libraries were prepared and TCR repertoires were sequenced by different laboratories using diverse techniques, in order to increase sequencing depth and limit assay-specific biases. Between about 0.94 and 8.9 billion PBMCs per donor were obtained by leukapheresis. General conclusions and limits of the study: Estimated clonotype richness was generally larger for naive than for memory subsets. Higher generation probabilities were observed for clonotypes shared by all four sorted-subset donors than for non-shared clonotypes. Because the study included only a small number of donors, the genetic and exposure-history diversity represented was limited. Pairwise subsampling indicated that sequencing depth was expected to affect the degree of clonotype sharing among donors. Incomplete sequencing was indicated by rarefaction of sorted-subset datasets, despite the large sequencing depth. Sampling was restricted to blood, and TCR repertoires in tissues likely differ from the TCR repertoires found in blood. Approximately 5% of naive CD4, roughly 3.5% of naive CD8, 2.3% of memory CD4, and 0.4% of memory CD8 clonotypes were shared across a few donors.

Using the deep immunoSEQ assay, TCR CDR3 regions were amplified from genomic DNA by multiplex PCR. Extracted genomic DNA from each cell subset was spread evenly across all wells of several immunoSEQ 96-well plates, with each plate serving as a replicate. Each replicate PCR for sorted subsets received around 0.2 ug genomic DNA, equal to 30,000 or so T cell genomes. Purified libraries were quantified with a Qubit 3.0 fluorometer, sized on a Bioanalyzer 2100, and re-quantified with the KAPA Library Quantification kit. Every immunoSEQ 96-well plate was sequenced on a separate single-read 150-cycle Illumina NextSeq 550 flow cell. Per the authors' processing: Because only junctional sequences without quality scores were contained in the immunoSEQ output, filtering matching that applied to full-length reads could not be performed. To assign V/J genes and CDR3, sequences were annotated using PyIR, a Python wrapper for IgBLAST v1.9, with IMGT germline references. Reads were filtered out if the reads had weak V/J assignments (E-value above 1e-6), no CDR3, stop codons, out-of-frame junctions, or ambiguous translated residues. V3J clonotypes were defined as sequences sharing an identical inferred V gene, J gene, and CDR3 amino acid sequence. Percentage overlap between repertoires was calculated by dividing the number of shared unique clonotypes by the size of the smaller repertoire. Repertoire richness was assessed with RTK rarefaction, the Chao1 estimator, and Recon v2.1 estimates of unobserved clonotypes. Generation probabilities were computed with OLGA for all TCRbeta clonotypes obtained by the gDNA method from several donors. TCRdb's version of the immuneACCESS table is confined to in-frame rearrangements and falls short of the full clone set. An unresolved V gene accounts for under half of the shortfall where checked; the remainder is of unknown origin. V and J calls and clone size follow that table, whereas D and trimming were derived from the DNA. A total of about 820,000 clones appear in this sample, roughly 92% of them only once. Clones ranked in the top ten supply approximately 25% of the sample.

Turning to this clone: Its target antigen remains unknown. The sample holds no much larger clone one base away, and base qualities are not on file.

CD8 naive samples were CD45RO-negative cells positively selected for CCR7, giving a CD45RA+CCR7+ population that excluded TemRA cells. The donors were healthy, HIV-negative adults who had no recently reported acute infections or vaccinations. Every donor was a Caucasian adult living in Nashville, Tennessee, USA. Blood was obtained by leukapheresis, after which PBMCs were separated by Ficoll-Histopaque density gradient centrifugation and cryopreserved in liquid nitrogen vapor phase. Purity and quantity of every magnetically sorted T cell population were checked by analytical flow cytometry. Genomic DNA was isolated from every sorted fraction and measured by UV absorbance on a Nanodrop 2000c. The sequence derives from a man aged 25-40 years in good health. Sequencing was carried out using naive CD8+ T cells sorted from blood. The cell subset or site label, read with the paper, signifies: CD45RA+CCR7+.

DNA sequence: TGTGCCAGCAGTTTCGGGCTCTCCAGATCGGGAGCAGGGGAGATTTCCGGGGAGCTGTTTTTT. The translation is CASSFGLSRSGAGEISGELFF. The rearranged segments are TRBV28 and TRBJ2-2, with the D gene possibly TRBD1 or TRBD2, each one fitting 6 bases. V and J lose 3 bases and 6 bases, and a span of 32 bases separates them. From cysteine to phenylalanine, the CDR3 is 21 amino acids long. The DNA shown is the 63-base CDR3, in frame from base 1. The germline V gene gives CDR1 as MDHEN and CDR2 as SYDVKM.